This TCR beta chain derives from a study of T cells in Graves' hyperthyroidism and ophthalmopathy. The source material, RNA transcripts, was used to amplify TCR beta CDR3 regions. The primer set for the first-round RT-PCR of the TCR CDR3 was HTBI. TCRdb re-called the multiplex PCR reads with MiXCR, one entry per CDR3 protein. Of approximately 400,000 distinct CDR3 sequences detected, 14% appear once; the ten largest clones hold 20%. This clonotype turned up a few times. One end of the junction varies from germline; a read error may be responsible. This TCR was sampled from a woman aged 25 to 39 with Graves' ophthalmopathy. Material: blood.

CDR3 region: CSARAVLSRNQPQHF. In nucleotides, the CDR3 is TGCAGTGCTAGAGCCGTACTTTCCCGCAACCAGCCCCAGCATTTT. The V gene is TRBV20-1, the J gene TRBJ1-5; D call uncertain. The CDR3 runs to 15 residues. Germline V CDR1 and CDR2: DFQATT, SNEGSKA (reference sequence).